The 2 T cell receptor beta chains presented below share a single source sample, sequenced in a study of shared clonotypes between healthy human individuals. Sequencing used immunoSEQ multiplex PCR; TCRdb keeps in-frame clones, though not all of them. Here the sample spans about 680,000 clones, 90% to 95% being singletons. Terminally differentiated effector memory CD45RA+ cells were left out of the naive CD8 fraction, which was CD45RO-negative and positively selected for CCR7. The sample consisted of naive CD8+ T cells sorted from blood. The receptors derive from a man in his thirties or forties in good health.

V and J are TRBV7-2 and TRBJ2-1; D assignment may be TRBD1 or TRBD2 (5 bases each). V was trimmed by 4 bases and J by 4 bases, leaving 11 bases between them. CDR1 is SGHTA and CDR2 is FQGNSA in the germline V gene. The CDR3 is made up of 14 amino acids. The CDR3 reads CASSYPGRYNEQFF. Here the CDR3 DNA reads TGTGCCAGCAGCTACCCGGGACGTTACAATGAGCAGTTCTTC.

This chain uses TRBV11-2 with TRBJ1-2, with TRBD1 matching over 7 bases. The germline V gene encodes CDR1 SGHAT and CDR2 FQNNGV. The J segment lost 8 bases and the V segment lost 5 bases, leaving 8 bases of the junction unmatched. The length of the CDR3 is 13 residues. The CDR3 is CASSPGGREGYTF. CDR3 coding DNA: TGTGCCAGCAGCCCAGGGGGTCGTGAAGGCTACACCTTC.